Listed below are T cell receptor beta chains from one sample, sequenced in a study of blood T cell repertoires in COVID-19. The data were produced by immunoSEQ multiplex PCR, yet TCRdb's version contains in-frame clones alone and is incomplete. Among over 45,000 clones listed, 90% to 95% were seen once. The sequenced sample consisted of peripheral blood. These receptors were obtained from a man between 45 and 60 years old with acute or convalescent COVID-19. CDR3s include the opening cysteine and the closing phenylalanine or tryptophan. The D gene is left open where the match is weak. Only some rows state a clone size, as once, few, many or a class for expanded clones.

J gene,D gene,V gene,clone size,CDR3 protein,CDR3 DNA
TRBJ2-7,TRBD1,TRBV7-8,NA,CASSLFGAGGYEQYF,TGTGCCAGCAGCTTATTTGGAGCAGGGGGCTACGAGCAGTACTTC
TRBJ2-5,TRBD2,TRBV5-4,NA,CASSPGGAGGRETQYF,TGTGCCAGCAGCCCGGGGGGAGCGGGAGGGCGGGAGACCCAGTACTTC
TRBJ1-4,TRBD1,TRBV2,NA,CASRATPGQSNEKLFF,TGTGCCAGCAGAGCCACTCCGGGACAGTCTAATGAAAAACTGTTTTTT
TRBJ2-7,TRBD2,TRBV27,NA,CASSLVAGDYEQYF,TGTGCCAGCAGTTTAGTGGCGGGAGACTACGAGCAGTACTTC
TRBJ1-2,NA,TRBV2,NA,CASSERGYGYTF,TGTGCCAGCAGTGAACGGGGCTATGGCTACACCTTC
TRBJ1-2,NA,TRBV27,NA,CASADRNYGYTF,TGTGCCAGCGCGGACAGAAACTATGGCTACACCTTC
TRBJ2-2,TRBD2,TRBV6-4,NA,CASSDPRTSSGELFF,TGTGCCAGCAGTGACCCCAGGACTAGCTCCGGGGAGCTGTTTTTT
TRBJ2-3,NA,TRBV24-1,NA,CATSDSQDILTDTQYF,TGTGCCACCAGTGATTCTCAGGACATTCTCACAGATACGCAGTATTTT
TRBJ2-7,NA,TRBV10-3,NA,CAISEAGWSYEQYF,TGTGCCATCAGTGAGGCGGGATGGTCCTACGAGCAGTACTTC
TRBJ2-1,TRBD2,TRBV14,few,CASRETSGRATYNEQFF,TGTGCCAGCAGAGAGACTAGCGGGAGGGCGACGTACAATGAGCAGTTCTTC
TRBJ2-5,TRBD2,TRBV9,NA,CASSVARGRVGETQYF,TGTGCCAGCAGCGTAGCTCGCGGGAGGGTGGGAGAGACCCAGTACTTC
TRBJ2-3,TRBD2,TRBV5-8,NA,CASSIGTSGLKDTQYF,TGTGCCAGCAGCATAGGGACTAGCGGGTTGAAAGATACGCAGTATTTT
TRBJ2-1,TRBD1,TRBV2,once,CASSEAGQGSYNEQFF,TGTGCCAGCAGTGAAGCGGGACAGGGGTCCTACAATGAGCAGTTCTTC
TRBJ1-5,NA,TRBV4-1,NA,CASSQDRDTPYNQPQHF,TGCGCCAGCAGCCAAGACCGGGACACTCCCTACAATCAGCCCCAGCATTTT
TRBJ2-1,NA,TRBV13,NA,CASSWGPSYNEQFF,TGTGCCAGCAGCTGGGGCCCCTCCTACAATGAGCAGTTCTTC
TRBJ2-2,NA,TRBV10-2,NA,CASSVGSYAGELFF,TGCGCCAGCAGTGTCGGTTCGTATGCCGGGGAGCTGTTTTTT
TRBJ2-7,NA,TRBV4-1,NA,CASSPNRGGLFYEQYF,TGCGCCAGCAGCCCTAACAGGGGAGGATTGTTCTACGAGCAGTACTTC
TRBJ2-7,NA,TRBV2,NA,CASRADSPSHEQYF,TGTGCCAGCAGGGCGGACAGTCCCTCCCACGAGCAGTACTTC
TRBJ1-1,TRBD1,TRBV9,NA,CASSLGLTGGDTEAFF,TGTGCCAGCAGCCTAGGGCTTACAGGGGGCGACACTGAAGCTTTCTTT
TRBJ1-2,TRBD1,TRBV7-2,NA,CASSLGQGVYGYTF,TGTGCCAGCAGCTTAGGACAGGGTGTCTATGGCTACACCTTC
TRBJ2-1,NA,TRBV1,NA,CTSSQVRGEQFF,TGCACCAGCAGCCAAGTCCGGGGGGAGCAGTTCTTC
TRBJ2-7,NA,TRBV3-1/TRBV3-2,NA,CASSQLAEQYF,TGTGCCAGCAGCCAATTGGCCGAGCAGTACTTC
TRBJ1-1,TRBD1,TRBV10-3,NA,CATTKGGQGKNTEAFF,TGTGCCACAACGAAGGGGGGACAGGGGAAAAACACTGAAGCTTTCTTT